This note documents a single TCR beta chain sequence. This clonotype has more than one count but fewer than ten. No cognate antigen has been identified for it. Per-base quality was not reported, and no clone a single base away is much larger than it. This sample is part of a study of blood T cells in healthy people across ages (dated by TCRdb to the mid-2010s). As for the study more broadly: In model experiments, roughly one uniquely barcoded TCR beta cDNA molecule per two T cells was captured by template switching. To track age-related changes in TCR beta repertoire diversity, the study relied on deep sequencing normalized with unique cDNA molecular identifiers. The donors were split into four age groups: young (average approximately 16 years), middle-aged (39), aged (approximately 59) and long-lived (roughly 88). To avoid experimental bias, donors of different ages were distributed randomly across sequencing lanes. Two additional independent replicas of 1 million unique cDNA reads from the same blood draw were analyzed for two donors (one aged 18 to 30 and one aged 80 or older). Study-level results and caveats: Compared with the aged group, more naive CD4+ T cells, fewer expanded clones and increased TCR diversity were shown by the long-lived group, suggesting age selection. As age increased, observed TCR beta diversity per million T cells dropped in a roughly linear way, and a significant reduction was already evident by age 40. Donor CMV infection status was unknown, potentially confounding age-related changes in expanded clonotypes. Bulk unsorted PBMC profiling prevented conclusive comparison of naive and antigen-experienced compartments. Estimates of total diversity based on one million sequenced T cells were regarded as lower bounds and as underestimates. Observed TCR beta diversity correlated strongly with the percentage of naive T cells measured by flow cytometry.

Library prep was done by 5' RACE. Reads for this sample came from an Illumina HiSeq 2500. A second PCR of about 7 to 12 cycles was run with a J-beta primer mix and a sample-barcoded 5' primer. A template-switch 5' adaptor carrying 12 random nucleotides introduced a unique molecular identifier onto each TCR beta cDNA molecule. Each sample yielded at least 2.5 million CDR3-containing paired-end reads. First-strand cDNA synthesis was performed from all RNA using the Mint cDNA synthesis kit, with priming by a TRBC-specific oligonucleotide. Following uracil-DNA glycosylase treatment, a first 18-cycle PCR with universal primers M1SS and BC2_uni_R was performed on all cDNA. Under the source paper's analysis protocol: For normalization, 1 million high-quality reads, each with a distinct molecular identifier, were randomly selected from each sample. Reads with shared molecular identifiers were discarded instead of being binned into consensus sequences. CDR3 identification, clonotype clustering and error correction used MiTCR with a Q25 quality threshold and the strictest error-elimination algorithm. A nonparametric unseen species model using Euler transformation provided a lower-bound estimate of total TCR beta diversity. TCRdb passed the public sequencing reads through fastp at Q25 and MiXCR, retaining productive beta sequences. Each entry merges the rows of one CDR3 protein and shows their most common DNA and genes. The V and J calls follow TCRdb's processing rather than the paper's. The sample data list some 920,000 distinct CDR3 sequences, and 51% of these were observed just once. In total, the top ten clones hold about 22% of the sample.

Donors were a few dozen systemically healthy Caucasian individuals from Russia aged roughly 6 to 100 years. Roughly 10 milliliters of peripheral blood were drawn from each donor into EDTA-treated Vacutainer tubes. PBMCs were isolated by Ficoll-Paque density-gradient centrifugation, with at least 7 million obtained per sample. Total RNA was extracted from PBMCs with Trizol reagent, with at least 5.5 micrograms obtained per sample. For every donor, an aliquot of PBMCs went through flow cytometry to measure the percentages of naive CD45RAhigh/CD27high T cells. From the cysteine up to the phenylalanine, the CDR3 has a length of 15 residues. The DNA shown is the 45-base CDR3, in frame from base 1. Trimming takes 0 bases off V and 6 bases off J; junction bases not matched to a gene: 3.

Recombination joined TRBV12-3 or TRBV12-4 with TRBJ2-1; 9 bases in the junction line up with TRBD2. This TCR was sampled from a woman aged 60-75 years in good health. What was sequenced was blood. The nucleotide sequence reads TGTGCCAGCAGTTTAGCGGCGGGAGGGGGCAATGAGCAGTTCTTC. Its protein is CASSLAAGGGNEQFF.